This T cell receptor beta chain was sequenced during a study of T-cell reconstitution after alpha-beta-depleted transplantation in children. The CDR3 spans 15 residues. In germline, CDR1 is SGDLS, CDR2 YYNGEE. V lost 4 bases to trimming and J lost 10 bases, with 21 bases between them. Unique molecular identifiers were used in preparing the TCRbeta library. TCRdb fed the PCR reads into MiXCR, producing one record per CDR3 protein. The sample comprises 490,000 or so distinct CDR3 sequences, around 12% of which are singletons, and approximately 5.4% rests with the top ten. This clonotype was observed a few times.

Source: PBMCs from the stem cell graft donor, taken from the stem cell graft. V usage is TRBV9 and J usage is TRBJ2-1; D might be TRBD1 or TRBD2, each matching 5 bases. The receptor comes from a human donor who donated a stem cell graft to a child with combined immunodeficiency. CDR3 residues: CASSPQGDYPREQFF. Written as DNA, the CDR3 is TGTGCCAGCAGCCCCCAGGGAGACTACCCCAGGGAGCAGTTCTTC.